Listed below are T cell receptor beta chains from one sample, sequenced in a study of blood T cell repertoires in COVID-19. Assay used: immunoSEQ multiplex PCR; TCRdb lists only in-frame clones, some missing. This sample has some 130,000 clones, with about 90% found just once. Specimen: peripheral blood. The receptors come from a woman in her fifties or sixties with acute or convalescent COVID-19. The CDR3 runs from the conserved cysteine through the conserved F or W. The order of the fields is V gene, J gene, D gene, clone size, CDR3 DNA, CDR3 protein. D genes are given only for firm matches. Rows give clone size only sometimes, using once, few, many, or a class for an expanded clone.

TRBV5-1	TRBJ2-2	TRBD2	-	TGCGCCAGCAGCTTGATTGGCGGGAGGGCCGGGACCGGGGAGCTGTTTTTT	CASSLIGGRAGTGELFF
TRBV11-1	TRBJ2-7	TRBD1	-	TGTGCCAGCAGCTTAGCCGGGACAGGGGTCGAGCAGTACTTC	CASSLAGTGVEQYF
TRBV6-5	TRBJ2-7	-	-	TGTGCCAGCACCAGGGGTGCCGAGCAGTACTTC	CASTRGAEQYF
TRBV18	TRBJ1-1	TRBD1	-	TGTGCCAGCTCGCAAACAGGGGACACTGAAGCTTTCTTT	CASSQTGDTEAFF
TRBV28	TRBJ1-2	TRBD1	-	TGTGCCAGCAGTCCTCAGTCCGGGACAGGGGGCGCCGGAAGCTACACCTTC	CASSPQSGTGGAGSYTF
TRBV5-1	TRBJ2-5	TRBD1	-	TGCGCCAGCAGCAGTCAGGACAGGGTTGGAGAGACCCAGTACTTC	CASSSQDRVGETQYF
TRBV5-1	TRBJ1-1	TRBD1	once	TGCGCCAGCATTCTAGGGACAGCGAACACTGAAGCTTTCTTT	CASILGTANTEAFF
TRBV30	TRBJ1-1	TRBD1	-	TGTGCCTGGAGTATGACAGGGGGCCAAACTGAAGCTTTCTTT	CAWSMTGGQTEAFF
TRBV11-2	TRBJ2-5	-	-	TGTGCCAGCAGCCCCGCAACAGAGGGGACCCAGTACTTC	CASSPATEGTQYF
TRBV4-1	TRBJ2-3	-	-	TGCGCCAGCAGCCAAGATGGCGCAGGGTTTAGAGATACGCAGTATTTT	CASSQDGAGFRDTQYF
TRBV19	TRBJ2-5	TRBD2	once	TGTGCCAGTAGTCTGACTAGCGGGGTCCAAGAGACCCAGTACTTC	CASSLTSGVQETQYF
TRBV5-6	TRBJ2-3	-	-	TGTGCCAGCAGCTGGGGAGCTAGCACAGATACGCAGTATTTT	CASSWGASTDTQYF
TRBV2	TRBJ1-3	-	once	TGTGCCAGCAGTCCCTGGACGGGGGTCTCTGGAAACACCATATATTTT	CASSPWTGVSGNTIYF
TRBV15	TRBJ1-4	-	-	TGTGCCACCAGCGAGGGAGAAAAACTGTTTTTT	CATSEGEKLFF
TRBV7-2	TRBJ2-5	TRBD2	-	TGTGCCAGCAGTAGGGGCGGGGGGGAGACCCAGTACTTC	CASSRGGGETQYF